Listed below are T cell receptor beta chains from one sample, sequenced in a study of blood T cells in healthy people across ages. Each CDR3 protein is one row after TCRdb ran MiXCR on the 5' RACE reads. The data hold roughly 640,000 distinct CDR3 sequences, with approximately 30% observed a single time. Specimen: blood. These receptors were collected from an elderly woman in good health. CDR3s include the opening cysteine and the closing phenylalanine or tryptophan. The order of the fields is J gene, D gene, V gene, clone size, CDR3 DNA, CDR3 protein. The D gene is left open where the match is weak. Expanded clones are given a class, and other clones once, few, many or no size at all.

>TRBJ2-5|TRBD2|TRBV7-3|many
TGTGCCAGCAGCTTAGGACTAGCGGGAGGGGGTGAGCAGTACTTC
CASSLGLAGGGEQYF
>TRBJ2-3|NA|TRBV30|NA
TGTGCCTGGAGTCTCGGGGGGCCAGATACGCAGTATTTT
CAWSLGGPDTQYF
>TRBJ2-5|TRBD2|TRBV7-2|many
TGTGCCAGCAGCCCACAGACTAGCGGGGGGACCCAGTACTTC
CASSPQTSGGTQYF
>TRBJ1-4|NA|TRBV28|NA
TGTGCCAGCAACCCACGGACAGACGGAACTAATGAAAAACTGTTTTTT
CASNPRTDGTNEKLFF
>TRBJ2-6|NA|TRBV7-3|many
TGTGCCAGCAGCTTAGAATCGGGACATTTCTCTGGGGCCAACGTCCTGACTTTC
CASSLESGHFSGANVLTF
>TRBJ2-3|TRBD2|TRBV4-2|many
TGTGCCAGCAGCCAAGAAGTGGCGGCGGGGGTGACGCAGTATTTT
CASSQEVAAGVTQYF
>TRBJ2-3|NA|TRBV20-1|medium-sized
TGCAGTACAATCCGGGGGGCAAGAGATACGCAGTATTTT
CSTIRGARDTQYF
>TRBJ2-1|TRBD2|TRBV29-1|NA
TGCAGCGTCGTGAGATTTCGGGGACTAGCGGGGGATAACCCCTACGAGCAGTTCTTC
CSVVRFRGLAGDNPYEQFF
>TRBJ2-7|TRBD1|TRBV28|few
TGTGCCAGCAGTTTAGGGGGACAGGACTACAATGAGCAGTACTTC
CASSLGGQDYNEQYF
>TRBJ2-2|TRBD2|TRBV2|NA
TGTGCCAGCCAGAGGCTAGCGGGGGGGCGGCGCACCGGGGAGCTGTTTTTT
CASQRLAGGRRTGELFF
>TRBJ1-2|TRBD1|TRBV28|NA
TGTGCCAGCAGTTTACCACGTGGGACAGGGGACTATGGCTACACCTTC
CASSLPRGTGDYGYTF
>TRBJ2-7|TRBD1|TRBV25-1|NA
TGTGCCAGCAGTGTACCGGGAGGGGACAGGGGGCCCCCGCTCCTGAACGAGCAGTACTTC
CASSVPGGDRGPPLLNEQYF
>TRBJ2-1|NA|TRBV6-5|NA
TGTGCCAGCAGTCGCGGGGGCCTAAGCTCCTACAATGAGCAGTTCTTC
CASSRGGLSSYNEQFF
>TRBJ2-1|TRBD1|TRBV20-1|NA
TGCAGTGCTAGAGACTTCCTCCGGGGACAGACTTCCTACAATGAGCAGTTCTTC
CSARDFLRGQTSYNEQFF
>TRBJ2-1|NA|TRBV20-1|many
TGCAGCTGCTTAAGAGGGCTGGGTGAGCAGTTCTTC
CSCLRGLGEQFF
>TRBJ2-5|NA|TRBV4-2|many
TGTGCCAGCAGCCCCAGGACTCGAGAAGAGACCCAGTACTTC
CASSPRTREETQYF
>TRBJ1-4|NA|TRBV6-2/TRBV6-3|NA
TGTGCCAGCACCTCCGTAAGTGAAAAACTGTTTTTT
CASTSVSEKLFF
>TRBJ2-7|TRBD1|TRBV5-6|many
TGTGCCAGCAGCTCTCTTCGGCAGGGGGCGTCCAACGAGCAGTACTTC
CASSSLRQGASNEQYF
>TRBJ2-7|TRBD2|TRBV6-2/TRBV6-3|NA
TGTGCCAGCTTTGAGCGGGGGGCTGGGGATGAGCAGTACTTC
CASFERGAGDEQYF
>TRBJ2-7|TRBD2|TRBV5-1|many
TGCGCCAGCAGCTTGGGAGCGGGGGGAAACTACGAGCAGTACTTC
CASSLGAGGNYEQYF
>TRBJ2-3|TRBD1|TRBV6-5|many
TGTGCCAGCAGAAAGGGGGCAGGGTATGGCACAGATACGCAGTATTTT
CASRKGAGYGTDTQYF
>TRBJ2-7|NA|TRBV9|many
TGTGCCAGCAGCCCCCAGGTGGCCTCCTACGAGCAGTACTTC
CASSPQVASYEQYF
>TRBJ1-1|TRBD1|TRBV12-3/TRBV12-4|many
TGTGCCAGCAGTTTGCAGACCGGGACAGGGGCCCCGGTGGGTGAAGCTTTCTTT
CASSLQTGTGAPVGEAFF
>TRBJ1-3|NA|TRBV25-1|NA
TGTGCCAGCAGCCCGGTTTCTACTGGAAACACCATATATTTT
CASSPVSTGNTIYF
>TRBJ1-2|TRBD1|TRBV2|NA
TGTGCCAGCAGTTGGGACAGCCGTGCCATCACCTTC
CASSWDSRAITF
>TRBJ1-6|NA|TRBV6-2/TRBV6-3|NA
TGTGCCAGCAGGGAGACAGAGAATCCACCCCTCCACTTT
CASRETENPPLHF
>TRBJ2-5|TRBD2|TRBV9|many
TGTGCCAGCAGCTCACTAGCGGGGAAAGAGACCCAGTACTTC
CASSSLAGKETQYF
>TRBJ2-5|TRBD1|TRBV5-1|many
TGCGCCAGCAGCTTGAAGGGGGCGCGGGAAGAGACCCAGTACTTC
CASSLKGAREETQYF
>TRBJ1-1|NA|TRBV10-3|few
TGTGCCAGCGCCGGGACACCGAACACTGAAGCTTTCTTT
CASAGTPNTEAFF
>TRBJ1-2|TRBD1|TRBV30|NA
TGTGCCTGGAGTGTTACCCGGGACAGAACTAACTATGGCTACACCTTC
CAWSVTRDRTNYGYTF
>TRBJ1-1|NA|TRBV2|few
TGTGCCAGCAGTCGGGACGGAGGGGGGGACACTGAAGCTTTCTTT
CASSRDGGGDTEAFF
>TRBJ2-2|NA|TRBV7-3|few
TGTGCCAGCAGCTTATTAGGCGGGGAGCTGTTTTTT
CASSLLGGELFF
>TRBJ1-1|NA|TRBV5-1|NA
TGCGCCAGCAGCTTCCCGTTGGGAACGGGAGGGGGGGGAACTGAAGCTTTCTTT
CASSFPLGTGGGGTEAFF
>TRBJ2-7|NA|TRBV5-1|medium-sized
TGCGCCAGCAGCTTGAGGCCTCAAGCGGTGGGCGAATTTTACGAGCAGTACTTC
CASSLRPQAVGEFYEQYF
>TRBJ1-2|NA|TRBV6-1|NA
TGTGCCAGCAGTGATGGGGGGCCCTATGGCTACACCTTC
CASSDGGPYGYTF
>TRBJ1-2|NA|TRBV29-1|NA
TGCAGCGTTGGGGGGGCAAGAGGCTACACCTTC
CSVGGARGYTF
>TRBJ2-1|TRBD2|TRBV24-1|NA
TGTGCCACCAGTGATCCTCTAGCGGGATCCTACAATGAGCAGTTCTTC
CATSDPLAGSYNEQFF